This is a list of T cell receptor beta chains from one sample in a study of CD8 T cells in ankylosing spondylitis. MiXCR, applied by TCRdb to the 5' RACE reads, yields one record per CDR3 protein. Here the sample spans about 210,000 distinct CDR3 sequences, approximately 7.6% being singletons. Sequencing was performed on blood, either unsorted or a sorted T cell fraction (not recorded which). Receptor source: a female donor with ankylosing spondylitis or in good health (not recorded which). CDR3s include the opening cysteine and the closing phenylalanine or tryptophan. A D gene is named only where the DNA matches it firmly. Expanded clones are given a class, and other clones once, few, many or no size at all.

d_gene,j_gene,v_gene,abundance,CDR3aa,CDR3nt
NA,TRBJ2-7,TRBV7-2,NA,CASSLDGGPQQYF,TGTGCCAGCAGCTTAGATGGCGGGCCTCAGCAGTACTTC
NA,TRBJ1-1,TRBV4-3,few,CASSQGAVGTEAFF,TGCGCCAGCAGCCAGGGGGCGGTAGGCACTGAAGCTTTCTTT
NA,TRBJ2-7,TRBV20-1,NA,CSAMTSYEQYF,TGCAGTGCCATGACTAGCTACGAGCAGTACTTC
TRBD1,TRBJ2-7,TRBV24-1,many,CATSAVCLTGTGGYEQYF,TGTGCCACCAGTGCCGTTTGTCTGACCGGGACAGGGGGCTACGAGCAGTACTTC
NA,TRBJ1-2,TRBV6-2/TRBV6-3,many,CASSYPTRLGIGYTF,TGTGCCAGCAGTTACCCAACACGGCTTGGCATTGGCTACACCTTC
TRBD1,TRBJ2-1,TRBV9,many,CASSPTPGTAYNEQFF,TGTGCCAGCAGCCCAACCCCCGGGACAGCATACAATGAGCAGTTCTTC
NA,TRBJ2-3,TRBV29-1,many,CSHSRRRTDTQYF,TGCAGCCACTCACGAAGGAGGACAGATACGCAGTATTTT
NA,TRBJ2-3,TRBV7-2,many,CASSSTGTQRSTDTQYF,TGTGCCAGCAGCTCTACCGGGACCCAACGTAGCACAGATACGCAGTATTTT
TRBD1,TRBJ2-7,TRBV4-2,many,CASSPDRTNPYEQYF,TGTGCCAGCAGCCCGGACAGGACCAACCCCTACGAGCAGTACTTC
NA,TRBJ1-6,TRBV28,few,CASSGRETYNSPLHF,TGTGCCAGCAGTGGGAGGGAAACCTATAATTCACCCCTCCACTTT
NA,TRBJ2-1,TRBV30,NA,CAWRAGWYNEQFF,TGTGCCTGGAGGGCGGGATGGTACAATGAGCAGTTCTTC